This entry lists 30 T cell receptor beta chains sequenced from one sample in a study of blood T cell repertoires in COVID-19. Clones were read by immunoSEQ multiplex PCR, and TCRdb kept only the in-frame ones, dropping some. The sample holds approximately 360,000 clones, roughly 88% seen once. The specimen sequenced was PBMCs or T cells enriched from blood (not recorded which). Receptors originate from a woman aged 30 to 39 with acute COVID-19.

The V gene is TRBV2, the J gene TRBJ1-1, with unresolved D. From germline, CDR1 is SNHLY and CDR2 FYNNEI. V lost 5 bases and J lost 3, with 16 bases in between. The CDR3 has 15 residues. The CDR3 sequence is CASSHPGSVDTEAFF. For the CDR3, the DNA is TGTGCCAGCAGTCACCCGGGGAGCGTGGACACTGAAGCTTTCTTT.

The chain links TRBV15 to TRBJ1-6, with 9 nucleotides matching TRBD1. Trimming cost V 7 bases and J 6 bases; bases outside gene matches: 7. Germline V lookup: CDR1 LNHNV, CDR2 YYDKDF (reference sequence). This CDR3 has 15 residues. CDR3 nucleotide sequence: TGTGCCACCAACCTGTGGGGACAGGGTAATTCACCCCTCCACTTT. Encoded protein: CATNLWGQGNSPLHF.

The CDR3: CASSGDIRNYGYTF. CDR3 DNA: TGTGCCAGCAGCGGGGACATCCGTAACTATGGCTACACCTTC. J is TRBJ1-2 and V is TRBV3-1 (or the pseudogene TRBV3-2); D might be TRBD1 (6 bases). Germline assignment: CDR1 LGHDT and CDR2 YNNKEL (reference sequence). Trimming took 5 bases from V and 1 from J, leaving 11 bases between them. The CDR3 runs 14 residues.

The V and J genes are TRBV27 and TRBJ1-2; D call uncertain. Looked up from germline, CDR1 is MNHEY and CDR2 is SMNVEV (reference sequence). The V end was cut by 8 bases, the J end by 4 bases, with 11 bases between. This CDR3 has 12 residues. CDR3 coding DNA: TGTGCCAGCGGTTGGGCGGGCTATGGCTACACCTTC. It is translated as CASGWAGYGYTF.

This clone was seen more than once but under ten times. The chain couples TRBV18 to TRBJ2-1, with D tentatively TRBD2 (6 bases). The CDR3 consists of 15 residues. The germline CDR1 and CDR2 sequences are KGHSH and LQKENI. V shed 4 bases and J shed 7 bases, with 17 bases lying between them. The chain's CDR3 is CASSQRQGLLNEQFF. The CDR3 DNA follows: TGTGCCAGCTCACAGCGGCAGGGACTCTTAAATGAGCAGTTCTTC.

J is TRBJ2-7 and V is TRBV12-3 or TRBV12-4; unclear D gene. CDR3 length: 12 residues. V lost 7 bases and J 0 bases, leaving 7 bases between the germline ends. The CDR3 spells CASKQSSYEQYF. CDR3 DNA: TGTGCCAGCAAACAAAGCTCCTACGAGCAGTACTTC.

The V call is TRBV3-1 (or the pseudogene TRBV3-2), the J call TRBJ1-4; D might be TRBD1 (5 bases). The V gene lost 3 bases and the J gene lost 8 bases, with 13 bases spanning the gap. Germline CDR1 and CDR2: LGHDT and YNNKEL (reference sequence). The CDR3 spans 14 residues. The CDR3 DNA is TGTGCCAGCAGCCAGTCCGGGGGATCAGAAAAACTGTTTTTT. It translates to CASSQSGGSEKLFF.

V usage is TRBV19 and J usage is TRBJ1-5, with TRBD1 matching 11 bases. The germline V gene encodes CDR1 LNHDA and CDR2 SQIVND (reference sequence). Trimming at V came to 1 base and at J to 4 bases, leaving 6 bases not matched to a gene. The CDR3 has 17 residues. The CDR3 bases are TGTGCCAGTAGTATAGGGACAGGGGGCATGGTAAATCAGCCCCAGCATTTT. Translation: CASSIGTGGMVNQPQHF. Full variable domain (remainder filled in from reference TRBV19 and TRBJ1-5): DGGITQSPKYLFRKEGQNVTLSCEQNLNHDAMYWYRQDPGQGLRLIYYSQIVNDFQKGDIAEGYSVSREKKESFPLTVTSAQKNPTAFYLCASSIGTGGMVNQPQHFGDGTRLSIL.

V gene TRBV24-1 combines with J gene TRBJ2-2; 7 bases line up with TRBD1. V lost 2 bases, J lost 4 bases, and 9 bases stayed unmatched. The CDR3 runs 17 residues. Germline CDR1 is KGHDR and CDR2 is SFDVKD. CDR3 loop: CATSDWEQGLGTGELFF. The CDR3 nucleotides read TGTGCCACCAGTGATTGGGAACAGGGGTTAGGCACCGGGGAGCTGTTTTTT.

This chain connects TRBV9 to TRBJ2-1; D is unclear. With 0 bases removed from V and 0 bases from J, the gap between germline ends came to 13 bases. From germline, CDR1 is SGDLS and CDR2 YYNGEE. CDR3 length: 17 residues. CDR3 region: CASSVALSTLSYNEQFF. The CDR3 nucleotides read TGTGCCAGCAGCGTAGCATTGAGTACCCTCTCCTACAATGAGCAGTTCTTC.

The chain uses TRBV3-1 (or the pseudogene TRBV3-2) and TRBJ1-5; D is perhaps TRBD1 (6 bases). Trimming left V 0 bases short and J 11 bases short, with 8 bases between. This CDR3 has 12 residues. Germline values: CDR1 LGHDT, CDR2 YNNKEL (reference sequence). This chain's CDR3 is CASSQDDRTQHF. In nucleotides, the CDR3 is TGTGCCAGCAGCCAAGACGACAGGACCCAGCATTTT.

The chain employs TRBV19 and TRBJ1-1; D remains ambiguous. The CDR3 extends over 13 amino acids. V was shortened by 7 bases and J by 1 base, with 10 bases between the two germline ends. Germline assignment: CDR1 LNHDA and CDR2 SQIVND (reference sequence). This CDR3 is CASTPWPNTEAFF. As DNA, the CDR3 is TGTGCCAGTACTCCCTGGCCGAACACTGAAGCTTTCTTT.

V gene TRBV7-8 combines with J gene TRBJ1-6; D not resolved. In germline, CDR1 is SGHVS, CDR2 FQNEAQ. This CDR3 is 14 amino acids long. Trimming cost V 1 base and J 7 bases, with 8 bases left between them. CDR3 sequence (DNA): TGTGCCAGCAGCTTAGGAGGGAAGAATTCACCCCTCCACTTT. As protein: CASSLGGKNSPLHF.

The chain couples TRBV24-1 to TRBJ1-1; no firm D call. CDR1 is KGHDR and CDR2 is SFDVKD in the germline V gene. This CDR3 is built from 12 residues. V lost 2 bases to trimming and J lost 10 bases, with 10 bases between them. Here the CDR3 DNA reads TGTGCCACCAGTGATTCTCAGCGGGGAGCTTTCTTT. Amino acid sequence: CATSDSQRGAFF.

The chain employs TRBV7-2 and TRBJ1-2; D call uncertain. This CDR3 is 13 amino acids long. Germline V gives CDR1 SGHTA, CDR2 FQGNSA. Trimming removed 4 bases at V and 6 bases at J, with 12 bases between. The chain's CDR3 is CASSSPRGDGYTF. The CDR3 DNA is TGTGCCAGCAGCTCCCCTCGAGGAGATGGCTACACCTTC.

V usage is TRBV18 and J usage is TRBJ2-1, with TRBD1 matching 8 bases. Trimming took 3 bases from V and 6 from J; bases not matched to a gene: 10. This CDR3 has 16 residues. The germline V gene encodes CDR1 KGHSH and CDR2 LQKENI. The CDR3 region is CASSPDRGILTNEQFF. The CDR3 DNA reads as TGTGCCAGCTCACCCGACAGGGGAATCCTAACCAATGAGCAGTTCTTC.

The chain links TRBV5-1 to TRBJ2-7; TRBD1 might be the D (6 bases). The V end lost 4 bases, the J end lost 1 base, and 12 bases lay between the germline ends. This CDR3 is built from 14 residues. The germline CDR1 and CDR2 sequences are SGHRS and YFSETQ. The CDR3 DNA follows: TGCGCCAGCAGCCGAACAGGACAGTCCTACGAGCAGTACTTC. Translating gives CASSRTGQSYEQYF.

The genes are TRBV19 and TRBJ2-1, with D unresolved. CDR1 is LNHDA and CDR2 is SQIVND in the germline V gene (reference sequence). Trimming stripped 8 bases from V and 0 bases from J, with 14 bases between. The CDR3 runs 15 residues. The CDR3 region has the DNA TGTGCCAGTGAACCTCGCGGAAGCTCCTACAATGAGCAGTTCTTC. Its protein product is CASEPRGSSYNEQFF.

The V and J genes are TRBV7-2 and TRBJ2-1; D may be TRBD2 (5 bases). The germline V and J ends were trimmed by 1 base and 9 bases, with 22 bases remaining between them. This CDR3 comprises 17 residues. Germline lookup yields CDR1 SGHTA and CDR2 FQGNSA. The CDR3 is CASSLEISGRRAGEQFF. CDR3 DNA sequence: TGTGCCAGCAGCTTAGAAATTTCCGGTAGGCGGGCGGGTGAGCAGTTCTTC.

CDR3 in DNA: TGTGCCAGTCGGGACTCTGAAGCTTTCTTT. Protein: CASRDSEAFF. V gene TRBV19 combines with J gene TRBJ1-1, with a possible D match to TRBD1 (5 bases). Trimming removed 8 bases at V and 6 bases at J, with 7 bases between. The germline gives CDR1 LNHDA, CDR2 SQIVND (reference sequence). CDR3 length: 10 amino acids. Together with reference TRBV19 and TRBJ1-1, the CDR3 gives the full variable domain: DGGITQSPKYLFRKEGQNVTLSCEQNLNHDAMYWYRQDPGQGLRLIYYSQIVNDFQKGDIAEGYSVSREKKESFPLTVTSAQKNPTAFYLCASRDSEAFFGQGTRLTVV.

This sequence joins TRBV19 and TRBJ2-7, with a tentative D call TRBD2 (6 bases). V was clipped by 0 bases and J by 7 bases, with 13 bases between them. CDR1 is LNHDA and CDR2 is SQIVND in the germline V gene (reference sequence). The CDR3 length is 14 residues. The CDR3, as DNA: TGTGCCAGTAGTATAGATCGTACGGGGAGGGAGCAGTACTTC. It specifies CASSIDRTGREQYF.

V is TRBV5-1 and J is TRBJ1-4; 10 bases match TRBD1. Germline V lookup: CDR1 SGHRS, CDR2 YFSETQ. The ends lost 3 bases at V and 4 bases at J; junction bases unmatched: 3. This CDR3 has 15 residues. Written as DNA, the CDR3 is TGCGCCAGCAGCTCGGGGACAGGGGTTAATGAAAAACTGTTTTTT. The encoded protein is CASSSGTGVNEKLFF.

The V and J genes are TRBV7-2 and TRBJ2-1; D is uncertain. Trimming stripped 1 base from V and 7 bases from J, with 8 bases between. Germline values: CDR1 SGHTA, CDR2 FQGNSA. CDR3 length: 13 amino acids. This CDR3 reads CASSLGFGNEQFF. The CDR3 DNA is TGTGCCAGCAGCTTAGGCTTCGGGAATGAGCAGTTCTTC.

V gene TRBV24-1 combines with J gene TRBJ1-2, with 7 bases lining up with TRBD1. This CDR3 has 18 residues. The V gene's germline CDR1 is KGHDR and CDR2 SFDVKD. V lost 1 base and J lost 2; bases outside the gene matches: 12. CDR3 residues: CATSDFRNTGQANYGYTF. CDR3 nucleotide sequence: TGTGCCACCAGTGATTTTCGTAACACCGGACAGGCCAACTATGGCTACACCTTC.

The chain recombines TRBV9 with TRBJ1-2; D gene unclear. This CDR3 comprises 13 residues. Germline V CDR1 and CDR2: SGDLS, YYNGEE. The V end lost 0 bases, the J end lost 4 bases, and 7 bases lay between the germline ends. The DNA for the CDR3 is TGTGCCAGCAGCGTAGGGCTGTCCTATGGCTACACCTTC. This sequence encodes CASSVGLSYGYTF. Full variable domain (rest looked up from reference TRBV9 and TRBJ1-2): DSGVTQTPKHLITATGQRVTLRCSPRSGDLSVYWYQQSLDQGLQFLIQYYNGEERAKGNILERFSAQQFPDLHSELNLSSLELGDSALYFCASSVGLSYGYTFGSGTRLTVV.

Here the CDR3 reads CASSLVARDILKNIQYF. Here the CDR3 DNA reads TGCGCCAGCAGCTTGGTGGCCCGGGACATCCTCAAAAACATTCAGTACTTC. This rearrangement joins TRBV5-1 to TRBJ2-4, with a tentative D call TRBD1 (6 bases). The germline gives CDR1 SGHRS, CDR2 YFSETQ. Trimming took 0 bases from V and 3 from J, leaving 16 bases between them. There are 17 residues in the CDR3.

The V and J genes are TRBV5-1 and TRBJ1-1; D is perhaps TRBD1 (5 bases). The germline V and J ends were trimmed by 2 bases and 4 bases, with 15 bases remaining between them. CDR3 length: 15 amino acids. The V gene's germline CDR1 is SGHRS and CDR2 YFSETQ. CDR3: CASSLSGQGFTEAFF. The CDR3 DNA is TGCGCCAGCAGCTTAAGTGGGCAGGGCTTCACTGAAGCTTTCTTT.

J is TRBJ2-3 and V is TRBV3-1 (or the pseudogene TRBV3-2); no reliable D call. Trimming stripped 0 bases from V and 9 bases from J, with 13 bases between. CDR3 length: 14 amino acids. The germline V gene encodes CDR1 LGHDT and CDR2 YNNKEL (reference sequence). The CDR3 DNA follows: TGTGCCAGCAGCCAAGAATTGAAAGCTCCGACGCAGTATTTT. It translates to CASSQELKAPTQYF.

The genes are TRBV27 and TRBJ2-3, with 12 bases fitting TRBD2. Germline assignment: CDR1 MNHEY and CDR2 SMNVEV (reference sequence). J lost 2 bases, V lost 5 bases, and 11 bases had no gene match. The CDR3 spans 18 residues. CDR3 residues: CASSALGLAGLITDTQYF. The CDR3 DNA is TGTGCCAGCAGTGCCCTGGGACTAGCGGGTTTAATCACAGATACGCAGTATTTT.

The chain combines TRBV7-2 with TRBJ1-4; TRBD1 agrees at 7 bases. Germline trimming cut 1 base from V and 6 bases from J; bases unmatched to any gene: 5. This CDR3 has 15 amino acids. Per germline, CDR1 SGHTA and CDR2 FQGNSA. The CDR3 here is CASSLVRGQYEKLFF. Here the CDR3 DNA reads TGTGCCAGCAGCTTAGTTAGGGGGCAGTATGAAAAACTGTTTTTT.